This T cell receptor (beta chain) appears in the sequencing data of a study of Ad26.COV2.S vaccination and SARS-CoV-2 variants. Treatment specified: around 19 received Ad26.COV2.S at low or high dose, single or two shots; several received placebo; per-sample allocation not given. It was on day 63 after the first vaccine or placebo injection that samples were taken. Cohort 1b enrolled adults aged 18-55 years in Boston. An Ad26 vector that expressed Wuhan-strain SARS-CoV-2 spike constituted the vaccine. Study conclusions and caveats: Analyses of TCR breadth and depth may have underestimated total T cell responses. Post-vaccination breadth of spike-specific CD8+ and CD4+ T cell responses was reportedly substantial.

The CDR3 has 15 residues. V lost 6 bases, J lost 5 bases, and 7 bases stayed unmatched. CDR1 SGHTA and CDR2 FQGNSA come from the germline V gene. Clones were read by immunoSEQ multiplex PCR, and TCRdb kept only the in-frame ones, dropping some. The sample shows about 260,000 clones, 87% of them seen only once. This clone was found once. Its antigen remains unidentified. Here the sequenced sample was peripheral blood, taken in a trial of Ad26.COV2.S vaccine versus placebo. This TCR came from a person between 18 and 65 years old who received the Ad26.COV2.S COVID-19 vaccine or a placebo. The chain combines TRBV7-2 with TRBJ2-1, with 10 bases that match TRBD2. This chain's CDR3 is CASRFWTSGHNEQFF. The CDR3 bases are TGTGCCAGCAGGTTTTGGACTAGCGGCCACAATGAGCAGTTCTTC.